Here is one T cell receptor (beta chain) with its context. No antigen is known for it. This may be a read error, as it is one base from a much larger clone. RNA transcripts provided the source from which TCR beta CDR3 regions were amplified. Primed by the HTBI set, a first-round RT-PCR was run on the TCR CDR3. TCRdb processed the multiplex PCR reads anew with MiXCR; each CDR3 protein has one entry. The table lists around 340,000 distinct CDR3 sequences, more than 11% of them singletons. Newly diagnosed hyperthyroidism, duration under 2 months, in patients aged 18 to 65. This record comes from a study of T cells in Graves' hyperthyroidism and ophthalmopathy. General study findings and limits: Model predictions of ophthalmopathy came a median approximately 6.5 months before onset.

Germline CDR1 reads GTSNPN; CDR2 reads SVGIG (reference sequence). This CDR3 comprises 16 residues. The source of this sequence is a woman between 25 and 40 years old with Graves' hyperthyroidism. The chain has TRBV30 and TRBJ2-3; 7 positions agree with TRBD2. The specimen sequenced was blood. The CDR3 loop is CAWSGVASGFTHTQYF. The CDR3, as DNA: TGTGCCTGGAGTGGGGTGGCTAGCGGATTCACACATACGCAGTATTTT.